Following are 18 T cell receptor beta chains from one sample sequenced in a study of CD8 T cells in ankylosing spondylitis. One entry per CDR3 protein results from TCRdb running MiXCR on the 5' RACE reads. Found here are roughly 40,000 distinct CDR3 sequences, 15% to 20% of them singletons; the top ten hold 35% to 50%. Sequencing was performed on blood. The receptors derive from a male donor with ankylosing spondylitis or in good health (not recorded which).

The chain recombines TRBV7-2 with TRBJ2-1, with D possibly matching TRBD2 (6 bases). The CDR3 is 12 residues long. V was cut by 8 bases and J by 9 bases, with 14 bases left in between. Per the germline V gene, CDR1 is SGHTA and CDR2 is FQGNSA. CDR3 nucleotides: TGTGCCAGCGCTTCTGGAGGGGTTGAGCAGTTCTTC. It encodes CASASGGVEQFF. The whole variable domain, filled in from reference TRBV7-2 and TRBJ2-1, reads GAGVSQSPSNKVTEKGKDVELRCDPISGHTALYWYRQSLGQGLEFLIYFQGNSAPDKSGLPSDRFSAERTGGSVSTLTIQRTQQEDSAVYLCASASGGVEQFFGPGTRLTVL.

This clonotype was recorded only once. This chain uses TRBV20-1 with TRBJ2-4; D possibly corresponds to TRBD1 (5 bases). This CDR3 is built from 14 residues. CDR1 is DFQATT, CDR2 SNEGSKA, per germline (reference sequence). Trimming removed 3 bases from V and 3 bases from J, with 12 bases in between. The CDR3 loop reads CSASLRQGKNIQYF. CDR3 nucleotide sequence: TGCAGTGCTAGTCTGAGGCAGGGCAAAAACATTCAGTACTTC.

The rearrangement uses TRBV7-3 and TRBJ2-3; D gene uncertain. The V end was cut by 4 bases, the J end by 4 bases, with 6 bases between. The CDR3 covers 12 residues. Germline lookup yields CDR1 SGHTA and CDR2 FQGTGA. The CDR3 loop is CASSSLADTQYF. The DNA for the CDR3 is TGTGCCAGCAGCTCTCTGGCAGATACGCAGTATTTT.

This clonotype was seen only a few times. J is TRBJ2-1 and V is TRBV24-1; the D gene is possibly TRBD2 (6 bases). There are 19 residues in the CDR3. Germline assignment: CDR1 KGHDR and CDR2 SFDVKD. V dropped 3 bases and J dropped 0 bases, with 20 bases sitting between them. The CDR3 loop is CATSDPMALGLSSYNEQFF. As DNA, the CDR3 is TGTGCCACCAGTGATCCCATGGCGTTGGGACTTAGCTCCTACAATGAGCAGTTCTTC.

V and J are TRBV5-5 and TRBJ2-2; no clear D. The V and J ends lost 6 bases and 6 bases respectively, with 21 bases between them. The CDR3 runs to 16 residues. Germline CDR1 and CDR2: SGHKS and YYEKEE (reference sequence). CDR3 in amino acids: CASTPVSALRAGELFF. The CDR3 DNA reads as TGTGCCAGCACCCCTGTTTCAGCCTTAAGGGCCGGGGAGCTGTTTTTT.

Many counts were recorded for this clonotype. This chain uses TRBV12-3 or TRBV12-4 with TRBJ2-1; the D gene could be TRBD1 or TRBD2 (5 bases each). Between the trimmed V and J ends, which lost 5 bases and 5 bases, there was a span of 16 bases. CDR3 length: 15 amino acids. CDR3 in DNA: TGTGCCAGCAGTCTCGGGGCAGTAGTAAACAATGAGCAGTTCTTC. This codes for CASSLGAVVNNEQFF.

This clonotype was observed at least ten times. The genes are TRBV5-1 and TRBJ2-3; D unresolved. Germline V gene lookup returns CDR1 SGHRS and CDR2 YFSETQ. Deletions cut 7 bases from V and 3 bases from J, with 12 bases between. The CDR3 is made up of 13 amino acids. The CDR3 DNA is TGCGCCAGCGCACTTCGTATGACAGATACGCAGTATTTT. Translating it yields CASALRMTDTQYF.

The rearrangement uses TRBV6-5 and TRBJ2-4; no clear D gene. Germline CDR1 is MNHEY and CDR2 is SVGAGI. This CDR3 region has 13 residues. Trimming left V 6 bases short and J 0 bases short, with 6 bases between. The CDR3 region is CASRGLAKNIQYF. CDR3 nucleotides: TGTGCCAGCAGGGGGTTAGCCAAAAACATTCAGTACTTC.

This clonotype showed up just a few times. The chain joins TRBV14 to TRBJ1-1, with TRBD1 matching over 7 bases. V trimming: 0 bases; J trimming: 1 base; junction bases outside the gene matches: 5. Germline CDR1 is SGHDN and CDR2 is FVKESK. The CDR3 spans 16 residues. The CDR3: CASSQDIGGWNTEAFF. CDR3 bases: TGTGCCAGCAGCCAAGATATAGGGGGCTGGAACACTGAAGCTTTCTTT.

The genes are TRBV2 and TRBJ2-3; 10 nucleotides line up with TRBD2. Per germline, CDR1 SNHLY and CDR2 FYNNEI. The trim removed 7 bases at V and 1 base at J, leaving 5 bases unmatched. The CDR3 sequence is 15 residues long. DNA for the CDR3: TGTGCCAGCATGACCGGGACTAGCGGCACAGATACGCAGTATTTT. Its translation: CASMTGTSGTDTQYF.

The chain combines TRBV14 with TRBJ2-4; 8 bases agree with TRBD2. The CDR3 spans 16 residues. The ends lost 1 base at V and 2 bases at J; junction bases unmatched: 4. Germline CDR1 is SGHDN and CDR2 is FVKESK. CDR3 in amino acids: CASSQGRGASKNIQYF. The CDR3 nucleotides are TGTGCCAGCAGCCAAGGGCGGGGGGCGTCCAAAAACATTCAGTACTTC.

There are a few counts of this clonotype. The rearrangement links TRBV11-1 to TRBJ2-7; possible D gene TRBD1, 5 bases. The V end was cut by 0 bases, the J end by 5 bases, with 11 bases between. Looked up from germline, CDR1 is SGHAT and CDR2 is FQDESV (reference sequence). The CDR3 contains 14 residues. CDR3 DNA: TGTGCCAGCAGCTTAGCGGGGAACAGGAACGAGCAGTACTTC. Translated: CASSLAGNRNEQYF.

This clonotype was counted a few times. V is TRBV11-1 and J is TRBJ2-2, with D possibly being TRBD2 (6 bases). CDR1 is SGHAT and CDR2 is FQDESV in the germline V gene (reference sequence). V was shortened by 5 bases and J by 2 bases, with 12 bases between the two germline ends. The CDR3 is 15 amino acids. For the CDR3, the DNA is TGTGCCAGCAGCCAAGGGACTTTCAACACCGGGGAGCTGTTTTTT. Its translation is CASSQGTFNTGELFF. The full variable domain, with the rest looked up from reference TRBV11-1 and TRBJ2-2, is EAEVAQSPRYKITEKSQAVAFWCDPISGHATLYWYRQILGQGPELLVQFQDESVVDDSQLPKDRFSAERLKGVDSTLKIQPAELGDSAMYLCASSQGTFNTGELFFGEGSRLTVL.

This chain connects TRBV5-6 to TRBJ2-3, with D uncertain. V was clipped by 5 bases and J by 3 bases, with 10 bases between them. This CDR3 spans 13 amino acids. Germline-derived CDR1 and CDR2 are SGHDT and YYEEEE. The CDR3 loop is CASRYTGTDTQYF. CDR3 nucleotides: TGTGCCAGCAGATACACTGGGACAGATACGCAGTATTTT.

This chain uses TRBV28 with TRBJ2-1; no clear D. The CDR3 length is 14 residues. V lost 2 bases and J lost 5, with 10 bases in between. The V gene's germline CDR1 is MDHEN and CDR2 SYDVKM. The DNA of the CDR3 is TGTGCCAGCAGTTTAAGAGTAATCCACAATGAGCAGTTCTTC. It is translated as CASSLRVIHNEQFF. Full variable domain (missing parts from reference TRBV28 and TRBJ2-1): DVKVTQSSRYLVKRTGEKVFLECVQDMDHENMFWYRQDPGLGLRLIYFSYDVKMKEKGDIPEGYSVSREKKERFSLILESASTNQTSMYLCASSLRVIHNEQFFGPGTRLTVL.

V is TRBV12-3 or TRBV12-4 and J is TRBJ2-3; D possibly corresponds to TRBD2 (5 bases). Trimming cost V 4 bases and J 3 bases, with 8 bases left between them. The CDR3 has 13 amino acids. The CDR3 bases are TGTGCCAGCAGTTGGGAGAAGACAGATACGCAGTATTTT. Translated: CASSWEKTDTQYF.

V usage is TRBV6-2 or TRBV6-3 and J usage is TRBJ2-1; D is possibly TRBD2 (5 bases). The length of the CDR3 is 15 residues. Per the germline V gene, CDR1 is MNHEY and CDR2 is SVGEGT. V was cut by 7 bases and J by 4 bases, with 17 bases left in between. CDR3 amino acids: CASIISGIQYNEQFF. CDR3 in DNA: TGTGCCAGCATTATAAGCGGAATACAGTACAATGAGCAGTTCTTC.

The genes are TRBV3-1 and TRBJ2-2, with D tentatively TRBD1 or TRBD2 (5 bases each). Trimming removed 4 bases from V and 1 base from J, with 13 bases in between. In germline, CDR1 is LGHDT, CDR2 YNNKEL (reference sequence). The CDR3 is made up of 16 amino acids. The CDR3 DNA reads TGTGCCAGCAGCCCTGCCGGGACCGAGAACACCGGGGAGCTGTTTTTT. Translating it yields CASSPAGTENTGELFF.